This T cell receptor beta chain was sequenced for a study of blood T cell repertoires in COVID-19. Profiling relied on immunoSEQ multiplex PCR, and the TCRdb table lists in-frame clones only, not all of them. The sample has some 300,000 clones; about nine tenths are singletons. V lost 2 bases and J lost 4; bases outside the gene matches: 5. The germline V gene has CDR1 SGHRS and CDR2 YFSETQ. The CDR3 is 16 amino acids. Seattle patient enrollment occurred during active infection, with longitudinal follow-up thereafter. The TCR comes from a woman between 50 and 59 years old with COVID-19, enrolled during active disease. The J gene is TRBJ2-3, the V gene TRBV5-1; 12 bases line up with TRBD2. Sequenced: peripheral blood. In nucleotides, the CDR3 is TGCGCCAGCAGCTTTAGACTAGCGGGAGTTTCAGATACGCAGTATTTT. It encodes CASSFRLAGVSDTQYF. The full variable domain, in which reference TRBV5-1 and TRBJ2-3 provide the parts outside the CDR3, is KAGVTQTPRYLIKTRGQQVTLSCSPISGHRSVSWYQQTPGQGLQFLFEYFSETQRNKGNFPGRFSGRQFSNSRSEMNVSTLELGDSALYLCASSFRLAGVSDTQYFGPGTRLTVL.